Listed below are T cell receptor beta chains from one sample, sequenced in a study of CD8 T cells in ankylosing spondylitis. TCRdb passed the 5' RACE reads through MiXCR, listing each CDR3 protein once. The repertoire holds 700,000 to 1,000,000 distinct CDR3 sequences, with about 11% as singletons. The specimen was blood, either unsorted or a sorted T cell fraction (not recorded which). The receptors derive from a male donor with ankylosing spondylitis. Each CDR3 is given with its conserved first and last residue. The D gene is left open where the match is weak. Rows may omit the clone size; those that give it use once, few, many or a size class.

D gene: .; CDR3 length: 14; J gene: TRBJ1-5; V gene: TRBV20-1; clone size: many; CDR3 DNA: TGCAGTGCTAGATGGCGGACAGCAGGTCAGCCCCAGCATTTT; CDR3 protein: CSARWRTAGQPQHF
D gene: .; CDR3 length: 16; J gene: TRBJ2-1; V gene: TRBV15; clone size: few; CDR3 DNA: TGTGCCACCAGCAGAGTTTCAGCGGAGCCCTACAATGAGCAGTTCTTC; CDR3 protein: CATSRVSAEPYNEQFF
D gene: TRBD2; CDR3 length: 15; J gene: TRBJ2-3; V gene: TRBV2; clone size: .; CDR3 DNA: TGTGCCAGCAGACCTTCTAGCGGGGGAACAGATACGCAGTATTTT; CDR3 protein: CASRPSSGGTDTQYF
D gene: TRBD1; CDR3 length: 17; J gene: TRBJ1-5; V gene: TRBV12-3/TRBV12-4; clone size: .; CDR3 DNA: TGTGCCAGCAGTCCCCTTAACAGGGGGTTTAGCAATCAGCCCCAGCATTTT; CDR3 protein: CASSPLNRGFSNQPQHF
D gene: .; CDR3 length: 15; J gene: TRBJ2-1; V gene: TRBV20-1; clone size: many; CDR3 DNA: TGCAGTGCCCTCTCTCCGGAAAGAACCTACAATGAGCAGTTCTTC; CDR3 protein: CSALSPERTYNEQFF
D gene: .; CDR3 length: 14; J gene: TRBJ1-2; V gene: TRBV29-1; clone size: .; CDR3 DNA: TGCAGCGTTGAAGGACCTAAAACTAACTATGGCTACACCTTC; CDR3 protein: CSVEGPKTNYGYTF
D gene: .; CDR3 length: 12; J gene: TRBJ1-5; V gene: TRBV20-1; clone size: few; CDR3 DNA: TGCAGTGCTAGATTTTGGGTGGGGCCCCAGCATTTT; CDR3 protein: CSARFWVGPQHF
D gene: .; CDR3 length: 15; J gene: TRBJ2-3; V gene: TRBV20-1; clone size: .; CDR3 DNA: TGCAGTGCGCCCCGGGGACTCTGGCGGGGAGATACGCAGTATTTT; CDR3 protein: CSAPRGLWRGDTQYF
D gene: TRBD2; CDR3 length: 18; J gene: TRBJ2-1; V gene: TRBV5-6; clone size: few; CDR3 DNA: TGTGCCAGCAGCCCGGGAAGCGGGAGGGCCTTTTCCTACAATGAGCAGTTCTTC; CDR3 protein: CASSPGSGRAFSYNEQFF
D gene: TRBD1; CDR3 length: 17; J gene: TRBJ1-1; V gene: TRBV6-5; clone size: many; CDR3 DNA: TGTGCCAGCAGTTCCAGGGACAGAGGGCTTATGAACACTGAAGCTTTCTTT; CDR3 protein: CASSSRDRGLMNTEAFF
D gene: .; CDR3 length: 14; J gene: TRBJ2-5; V gene: TRBV11-1; clone size: .; CDR3 DNA: TGTGCCAGCAGCCGAGGACGGTACCAAGAGACCCAGTACTTC; CDR3 protein: CASSRGRYQETQYF
D gene: .; CDR3 length: 12; J gene: TRBJ2-7; V gene: TRBV20-1; clone size: few; CDR3 DNA: TGCAGTGCTCAGGGGCTCTCCTACGAGCAGTACTTC; CDR3 protein: CSAQGLSYEQYF
D gene: .; CDR3 length: 12; J gene: TRBJ2-7; V gene: TRBV29-1; clone size: many; CDR3 DNA: TGCAGCGTTGAGGAGGGGGCGCGCGAGCAGTACTTC; CDR3 protein: CSVEEGAREQYF
D gene: .; CDR3 length: 14; J gene: TRBJ1-5; V gene: TRBV5-5; clone size: once; CDR3 DNA: TGTGCCAGCAGCTTGGCAGGGGCCGATCAGCCCCAGCATTTT; CDR3 protein: CASSLAGADQPQHF
D gene: TRBD2; CDR3 length: 15; J gene: TRBJ2-3; V gene: TRBV28; clone size: .; CDR3 DNA: TGTGCCAGCCATCAACTAGCGGGGGGCACAGATACGCAGTATTTT; CDR3 protein: CASHQLAGGTDTQYF
D gene: TRBD1; CDR3 length: 13; J gene: TRBJ2-7; V gene: TRBV28; clone size: .; CDR3 DNA: TGTGCCAGCGGACAGGTATTTCTGGGCGAGCAGTACTTC; CDR3 protein: CASGQVFLGEQYF
D gene: TRBD1; CDR3 length: 15; J gene: TRBJ2-7; V gene: TRBV18; clone size: .; CDR3 DNA: TGTGCCAGCTCACCTGGACAGGGAGGCCTTTACGAGCAGTACTTC; CDR3 protein: CASSPGQGGLYEQYF
D gene: .; CDR3 length: 13; J gene: TRBJ1-4; V gene: TRBV20-1; clone size: few; CDR3 DNA: TGCAGTGCTAGAGGAGGGTTAAATGAAAAACTGTTTTTT; CDR3 protein: CSARGGLNEKLFF
D gene: TRBD2; CDR3 length: 14; J gene: TRBJ2-1; V gene: TRBV5-1; clone size: many; CDR3 DNA: TGCGCCAGCCGCCGACTAGCCTCCTACAATGAGCAGTTCTTC; CDR3 protein: CASRRLASYNEQFF
D gene: TRBD2; CDR3 length: 16; J gene: TRBJ2-5; V gene: TRBV4-3; clone size: .; CDR3 DNA: TGCGCCAGCAGTCTCAAACTGACTAGCGGCGGGGAGACCCAGTACTTC; CDR3 protein: CASSLKLTSGGETQYF
D gene: .; CDR3 length: 14; J gene: TRBJ1-1; V gene: TRBV5-1; clone size: many; CDR3 DNA: TGTGCCAGCAGCTTAGTGGCAGGGAACACTGAAGCTTTCTTT; CDR3 protein: CASSLVAGNTEAFF
D gene: .; CDR3 length: 14; J gene: TRBJ2-7; V gene: TRBV29-1; clone size: many; CDR3 DNA: TGCAGCGTTGGGCTATTGCGGGACGAAGGCGAGCAGTACTTC; CDR3 protein: CSVGLLRDEGEQYF
D gene: .; CDR3 length: 14; J gene: TRBJ2-3; V gene: TRBV20-1; clone size: .; CDR3 DNA: TGCAGTGCTACGAAACAGGGACGCACAGATACGCAGTATTTT; CDR3 protein: CSATKQGRTDTQYF
D gene: .; CDR3 length: 14; J gene: TRBJ2-3; V gene: TRBV20-1; clone size: .; CDR3 DNA: TGCAGTGCTAGCGTAGGGGGATACACAGATACGCAGTATTTT; CDR3 protein: CSASVGGYTDTQYF
D gene: .; CDR3 length: 12; J gene: TRBJ2-7; V gene: TRBV7-2; clone size: many; CDR3 DNA: TGTGCCAGCAGCTCCCTCGGTGGATTAACGTACTTC; CDR3 protein: CASSSLGGLTYF
D gene: .; CDR3 length: 15; J gene: TRBJ2-1; V gene: TRBV7-2; clone size: few; CDR3 DNA: TGTGCCAGCAGCTTCTCCCTAAGCTCCTACAATGAGCAGTTCTTC; CDR3 protein: CASSFSLSSYNEQFF
D gene: TRBD1; CDR3 length: 14; J gene: TRBJ1-1; V gene: TRBV5-1; clone size: .; CDR3 DNA: TGCGCCAGCAGCTGGCAGGGGGGAGGCACTGAAGCTTTCTTT; CDR3 protein: CASSWQGGGTEAFF